Sequencing of this T cell receptor (beta chain) was carried out in a study of cytomegalovirus exposure and HLA in healthy donors. The protocol was immunoSEQ multiplex PCR, while the TCRdb copy is restricted to in-frame clones and leaves out a portion. The sample records tens of thousands of clones, approximately 95% being singletons. Material for sequencing was PBMCs. The receptor was isolated from a woman under 30 in good health and CMV-seronegative.

CDR3 region: CASTLAGVNTGELFF. CDR3 coding DNA: TGTGCCAGTACCTTAGCGGGAGTAAACACCGGGGAGCTGTTTTTT. V is TRBV19 and J is TRBJ2-2; 9 bases map to TRBD2. The V segment lost 7 bases and the J segment 2 bases; nucleotides outside the gene matches: 5. Per germline, CDR1 LNHDA and CDR2 SQIVND (reference sequence). This CDR3 is built from 15 residues. The full variable domain, in which reference TRBV19 and TRBJ2-2 provide the parts outside the CDR3, is DGGITQSPKYLFRKEGQNVTLSCEQNLNHDAMYWYRQDPGQGLRLIYYSQIVNDFQKGDIAEGYSVSREKKESFPLTVTSAQKNPTAFYLCASTLAGVNTGELFFGEGSRLTVL.